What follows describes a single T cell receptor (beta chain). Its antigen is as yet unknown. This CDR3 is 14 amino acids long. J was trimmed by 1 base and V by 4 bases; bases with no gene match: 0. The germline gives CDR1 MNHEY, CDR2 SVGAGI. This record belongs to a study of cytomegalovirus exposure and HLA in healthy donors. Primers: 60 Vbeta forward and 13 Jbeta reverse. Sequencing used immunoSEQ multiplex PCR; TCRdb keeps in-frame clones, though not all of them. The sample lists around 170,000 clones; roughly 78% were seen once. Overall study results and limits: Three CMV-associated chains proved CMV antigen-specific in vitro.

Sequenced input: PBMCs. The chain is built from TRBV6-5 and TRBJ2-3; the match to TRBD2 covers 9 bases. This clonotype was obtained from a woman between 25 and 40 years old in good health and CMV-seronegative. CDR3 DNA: TGTGCCAGCAGTTTAGCGGGGGGCACAGATACGCAGTATTTT. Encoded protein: CASSLAGGTDTQYF.